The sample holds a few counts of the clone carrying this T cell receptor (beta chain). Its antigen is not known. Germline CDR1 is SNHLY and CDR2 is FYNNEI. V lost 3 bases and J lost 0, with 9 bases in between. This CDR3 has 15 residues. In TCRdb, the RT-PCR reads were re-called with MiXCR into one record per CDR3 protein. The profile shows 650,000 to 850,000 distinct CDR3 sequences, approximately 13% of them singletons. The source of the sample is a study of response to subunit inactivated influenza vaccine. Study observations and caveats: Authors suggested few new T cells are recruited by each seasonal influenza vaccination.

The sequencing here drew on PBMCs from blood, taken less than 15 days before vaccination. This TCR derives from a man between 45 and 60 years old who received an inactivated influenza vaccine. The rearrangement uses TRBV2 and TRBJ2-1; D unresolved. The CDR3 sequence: CASSEVLSSYNEQFF. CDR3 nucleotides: TGTGCCAGCAGTGAGGTCCTAAGCTCCTACAATGAGCAGTTCTTC.